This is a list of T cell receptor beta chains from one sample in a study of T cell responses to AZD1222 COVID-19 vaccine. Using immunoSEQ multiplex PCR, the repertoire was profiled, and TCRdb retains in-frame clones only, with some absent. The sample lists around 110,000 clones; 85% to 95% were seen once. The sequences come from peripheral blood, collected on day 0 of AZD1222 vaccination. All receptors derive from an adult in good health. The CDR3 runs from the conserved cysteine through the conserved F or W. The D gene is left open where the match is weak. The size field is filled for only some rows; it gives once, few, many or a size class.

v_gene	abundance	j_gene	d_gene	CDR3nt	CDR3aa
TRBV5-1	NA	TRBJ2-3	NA	TGCGCCAGCAGCTTGGTATTAGCGGTTATAGATACGCAGTATTTT	CASSLVLAVIDTQYF
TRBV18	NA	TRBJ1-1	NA	TGTGCCAGCTCACAAGGGAGGGACACTGAAGCTTTCTTT	CASSQGRDTEAFF
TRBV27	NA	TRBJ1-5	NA	TGTGCCAGCAGTTTAACCCGGGCCGGCAATCAGCCCCAGCATTTT	CASSLTRAGNQPQHF
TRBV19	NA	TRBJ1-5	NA	TGTGCCAGTAGTATAGACCGGGAGCCCCAGCATTTT	CASSIDREPQHF
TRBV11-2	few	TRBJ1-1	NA	TGTGCCAGCAGCTTAGACCGAAGCGCAGGGAAGTACATCTTT	CASSLDRSAGKYIF
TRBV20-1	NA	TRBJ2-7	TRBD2	TGCAGTGCTAGTTATCCAAGCGGGAGGGCCGACGAGCAGTACTTC	CSASYPSGRADEQYF
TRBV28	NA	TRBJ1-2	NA	TGTGCCAGCATCCATCCCTACGGCAACTATGGCTACACCTTC	CASIHPYGNYGYTF
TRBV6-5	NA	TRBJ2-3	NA	TGTGCCAGCTACAGGGCTGGCGGGAGTGCAGATACGCAGTATTTT	CASYRAGGSADTQYF
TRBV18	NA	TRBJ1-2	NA	TGTGCCAGCTCACCAGCGGGTAACTATGGCTACACCTTC	CASSPAGNYGYTF
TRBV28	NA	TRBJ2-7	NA	TGTGCCAGCATAGGGGGGAACGAGGGGGTAGGCGAGCAGTACTTC	CASIGGNEGVGEQYF
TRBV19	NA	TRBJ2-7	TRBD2	TGTGCCAGTAGTGGGGGCCCGAGCGGGAGGGCCCTAATACCCTACGAGCAGTACTTC	CASSGGPSGRALIPYEQYF
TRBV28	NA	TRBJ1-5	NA	TGTGCCAGCAGTTCTGTTGAGGGTTACAATCAGCCCCAGCATTTT	CASSSVEGYNQPQHF
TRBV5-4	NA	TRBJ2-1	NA	TGTGCCAGCAGCACCCAGACAGTCTACAATGAGCAGTTCTTC	CASSTQTVYNEQFF
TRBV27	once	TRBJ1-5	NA	TGTGCCAGCAGTTTATTCTCGAATCAGCCCCAGCATTTT	CASSLFSNQPQHF
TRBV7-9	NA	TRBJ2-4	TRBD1	TGTGCCAGCAGCCCCGAGGGGGCTGGGGACATTCAGTACTTC	CASSPEGAGDIQYF
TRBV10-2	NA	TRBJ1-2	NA	TGCGCCAGCAGTGATTCGTGGCAGGACAAGGGCTACACCTTC	CASSDSWQDKGYTF
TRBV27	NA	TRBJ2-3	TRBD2	TGTGCCAGCAGTCGACTAGCGGGGGACACAGATACGCAGTATTTT	CASSRLAGDTDTQYF
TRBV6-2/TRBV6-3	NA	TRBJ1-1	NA	TGTGCCAGCAGTCAAGGGACCGGAGCTTTCTTT	CASSQGTGAFF
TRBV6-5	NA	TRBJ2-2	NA	TGTGCCAGCAGTTACCCTCTACTAGTCGCCGGGGAGCTGTTTTTT	CASSYPLLVAGELFF